This T cell receptor beta chain was found in a study of post-analysis software for immune sequencing data (dated by TCRdb to between 2014 and 2017). Describing the broader study: The recorded disease courses included relapsing-remitting, secondary progressive and progressive-relapsing multiple sclerosis, and some patients had no subtype annotation. A subset of samples was prepared in parallel using single-end sample barcoding, then pooled and co-amplified after Illumina adapter ligation. The multiple sclerosis patient repertoires were compared with some twelve previously published healthy control repertoires from donors aged about 6 to 28 years. The full study reports these points: Significantly lower normalized Chao1 diversity was found in multiple sclerosis patients than in controls, suggesting substantial peripheral T-cell clonal expansion. Direct clustering with F measure showed strong co-clustering of samples prepared in the same batch, prompting a batch-effect correction. Four or five TRBV segments, including TRBV5-6, TRBV5-1 and TRBV20-1, were significantly more frequent in patients than controls. The multiple sclerosis patient group was slightly younger than the control group.

Libraries were constructed by PCR. Sequencing used an Illumina HiSeq 2500. Unique molecular identifiers were incorporated into TCR beta cDNA libraries to reduce PCR and sequencing biases. Approximately 500,000 cDNA molecules were obtained per 1 to 10 million input T cells, so each molecule approximated one T cell. The patient libraries were prepared and sequenced with the same protocol used for the earlier healthy control dataset. Samples belonging to the same batch were prepared together, multiplexed and sequenced on a shared HiSeq lane. On the study's bioinformatics: Raw barcoded reads were processed with MIGEC, discarding single-read molecular identifier groups before consensus assembly and CDR3 extraction. VDJtools was used for post-analysis of the clonotype tables, and diversity was normalized by down-sampling every dataset to the size of the smallest sample. In repertoire overlap clustering, CDR3 amino acid sequences, but not nucleotide sequences, were matched to correct batch-related cross-sample contamination. TCRdb reprocessed the public reads (quality trimming at Q25 with fastp, clone calling with MiXCR) and kept in-frame beta chains. Rows with a matching CDR3 protein are joined into one entry that keeps the most common DNA and genes. In this record, the V and J calls reflect TCRdb's handling and not the investigators' own analysis. The table for this sample lists roughly 580,000 distinct CDR3 sequences; 40% to 50% of them were counted only once. Of the sample, 1.5% to 2% is held by the ten largest clones.

To demonstrate the VDJtools post-analysis software, the study profiled TCR beta repertoires from the peripheral blood of 13 young patients with multiple sclerosis. Multiple sclerosis patients were children and adolescents aged roughly 6 to 17 years. For this clonotype: Its antigen is unknown. No base quality values were provided; no much bigger clone lies one nucleotide off.

Trimming removed 0 bases from V and 5 bases from J; the gene matches leave 17 bases unexplained. From its cysteine to its phenylalanine, the CDR3 spans 18 amino acids. This entry keeps only the CDR3 DNA: 54 bases, framed from base 1. The germline V gene (reference sequence) specifies DFQATT as CDR1 and SNEGSKA as CDR2. The sequence is built from TRBV20-1 and TRBJ2-5, with TRBD2 identical over 8 junction bases. Sequencing was performed on blood. This clonotype originated in a girl between 10 and 17 years old with multiple sclerosis. Here the CDR3 is given as CSARDPFFAGGPRETQYF. Read as DNA, the sequence is TGCAGTGCTAGAGATCCCTTCTTCGCGGGAGGCCCAAGGGAGACCCAGTACTTC.